A selection of T cell receptor beta chains follows, all from one sample in a study of blood T cell repertoires in COVID-19. Clones were sequenced by immunoSEQ multiplex PCR, and TCRdb holds only the in-frame ones, with some missing. The table includes fewer than 250,000 clones, 83% detected once. The sequenced sample was peripheral blood. Receptor source: a woman aged 45-65 years with acute or convalescent COVID-19. Each CDR3 is given with its conserved first and last residue. The D gene is left open where the match is weak. Expanded clones are given a class, and other clones once, few, many or no size at all.

-,once,TRBJ2-4,TRBV19,TGTGCCAGTAGAACGCCGGGACTCGGGAAAAACATTCAGTACTTC,CASRTPGLGKNIQYF
-,-,TRBJ2-7,TRBV6-2/TRBV6-3,TGTGCCAGCAGTCCCCTACCCGGTTCCCCCTTTTACGAGCAGTACTTC,CASSPLPGSPFYEQYF
-,-,TRBJ1-1,TRBV11-2,TGTGCCAGCAGCTTATGGCAAGACACTGAAGCTTTCTTT,CASSLWQDTEAFF
-,-,TRBJ1-1,TRBV30,TGTGCCTGGAGTAGAGGGTCGGCGAACACTGAAGCTTTCTTT,CAWSRGSANTEAFF
-,-,TRBJ1-2,TRBV7-9,TGTGCCAGCAGCCCAAGCGGGACGGAGACGGGCTACACCTTC,CASSPSGTETGYTF
-,-,TRBJ2-3,TRBV24-1,TGTGCCACCAGTTCGTTCGGAGATACGCAGTATTTT,CATSSFGDTQYF
TRBD1,few,TRBJ1-6,TRBV5-4,TGTGCCAGCAGCCCCAGTCCCGGGACAGGGGGTACCTATAATTCACCCCTCCACTTT,CASSPSPGTGGTYNSPLHF
-,-,TRBJ1-2,TRBV28,TGTGCCAGCTCCTTCAGCGACCGACCCGGCTACACCTTC,CASSFSDRPGYTF
-,-,TRBJ1-2,TRBV7-9,TGTGCCAGCAGCGTCGACAGGAACTATGGCTACACCTTC,CASSVDRNYGYTF
-,once,TRBJ1-6,TRBV7-8,TGTGCCAGCAGAGAACAGGGATCCGATTCACCCCTCCACTTT,CASREQGSDSPLHF
TRBD2,-,TRBJ2-7,TRBV2,TGTGCCAGCAGTGTGGTTCTAGCGGGGAGCTACGAGCAGTACTTC,CASSVVLAGSYEQYF
TRBD2,-,TRBJ2-7,TRBV7-2,TGTGCCAGCAGCCTTACTAGCGGGAGTGCCTACGAGCAGTACTTC,CASSLTSGSAYEQYF
-,once,TRBJ2-5,TRBV5-1,TGCGCCAGCAGCTCTGGTTGGGAGCAAGAGACCCAGTACTTC,CASSSGWEQETQYF
-,-,TRBJ2-7,TRBV15,TGTGCCACCAGCAGAGAACCAGGGATCGCATACGAGCAGTACTTC,CATSREPGIAYEQYF
-,-,TRBJ1-1,TRBV19,TGTGCCAGTAGCACAGGGAACACTGAAGCTTTCTTT,CASSTGNTEAFF
-,-,TRBJ2-7,TRBV28,TGTGCCAGCACCCCACCATGGGGCGATAAGCAGTACTTC,CASTPPWGDKQYF
-,-,TRBJ1-3,TRBV27,TGTGCCAGCAGTCCGGGACACGGGGAGAGGGGAAACACCATATATTTT,CASSPGHGERGNTIYF
-,few,TRBJ2-3,TRBV6-4,TGTGCCAGCGGAGAAGGACACACAGATACGCAGTATTTT,CASGEGHTDTQYF
-,few,TRBJ1-5,TRBV28,TGTGCCAGCACCCCGACAGGATGGCTATCCCACAAGGATAGCAATCAGCCCCAGCATTTT,CASTPTGWLSHKDSNQPQHF
TRBD1,-,TRBJ1-2,TRBV5-1,TGCGCCAGCAGCTTTGGAGACAGGGGTAACTATGGCTACACCTTC,CASSFGDRGNYGYTF
TRBD2,-,TRBJ2-7,TRBV30,TGTGCCTGGGAGCGGGGGTCAACCTACGAGCAGTACTTC,CAWERGSTYEQYF
-,few,TRBJ1-4,TRBV19,TGTGCCAGTAGGGAGCAGGGTCGGTCTAATGAAAAACTGTTTTTT,CASREQGRSNEKLFF
-,-,TRBJ1-2,TRBV30,TGTGCCTGGATCCGCACAGCCTATATGGGTGGCTACACCTTC,CAWIRTAYMGGYTF
-,-,TRBJ2-1,TRBV7-2,TGTGCCAGCACTCCGCAGGCCTCTTACAATGAGCAGTTCTTC,CASTPQASYNEQFF
-,once,TRBJ2-1,TRBV28,TGTGCCTGCCAGGGACTGTACAATGAGCAGTTCTTC,CACQGLYNEQFF
-,-,TRBJ1-2,TRBV5-4,TGTGCCAGCAGCTTGGTCTGGCAGGGGCAGGATGGCTACACCTTC,CASSLVWQGQDGYTF
-,-,TRBJ1-5,TRBV4-1,TGCGCCAGCAGCCAAGAACGAGCAGGTCAGCCCCAGCATTTT,CASSQERAGQPQHF
TRBD2,few,TRBJ2-4,TRBV7-3,TGTGCCAGCAGCCTGACTAGCGGGGGGACGCAGTACTTC,CASSLTSGGTQYF
TRBD2,-,TRBJ2-1,TRBV9,TGTGCCAGCAGCGTAAGCGCAAGCGGGGTAGCCTCCTACAATGAGCAGTTCTTC,CASSVSASGVASYNEQFF
TRBD1,-,TRBJ1-6,TRBV4-2,TGTGCCAGCAGCCAAGAGGGTACAGGGGGATATTCACCCCTCCACTTT,CASSQEGTGGYSPLHF
-,-,TRBJ1-5,TRBV3-1/TRBV3-2,TGTGCCAGCAGCCAGGCAAGCGGGGGCGGGAGCAATCAGCCCCAGCATTTT,CASSQASGGGSNQPQHF
-,-,TRBJ1-2,TRBV27,TGTGCCAGCAGTTTTCGGGTTAACTATGGCTACACCTTC,CASSFRVNYGYTF
TRBD2,-,TRBJ2-3,TRBV5-1,TGCGCCAGCAGCTTGGAAAGGACTAGTCACACAGATACGCAGTATTTT,CASSLERTSHTDTQYF
TRBD1,-,TRBJ1-4,TRBV6-6,TGTGCCAGCAGTGCGGACAGGGGGCGGGAAAAACTGTTTTTT,CASSADRGREKLFF
-,-,TRBJ2-7,TRBV20-1,TGCAGTGCAGCCCTCGTCGAGCAGTACTTC,CSAALVEQYF
-,-,TRBJ1-5,TRBV15,TGTGCCACCAGCAGAAGCGGACGAAGCGGTCAGCCCCAGCATTTT,CATSRSGRSGQPQHF
-,few,TRBJ1-1,TRBV6-5,TGTGCCAGCAGTCAAATCGGAGCTTTCTTT,CASSQIGAFF